This T cell receptor (beta chain) was identified in a study of cytomegalovirus exposure and HLA in healthy donors. CDR3 size: 14 residues. CDR1 and CDR2 (germline): LNHNV, YYDKDF (reference sequence). The V gene end was trimmed by 0 bases and the J gene end by 8 bases; junction bases not matched to a gene: 2. As concerns this clone: Its antigen is currently unknown.

The PCR contained 60 Vbeta and 13 Jbeta primers. Produced via immunoSEQ multiplex PCR; TCRdb's table is partial and in-frame only. This sample yields tens of thousands of clones, of which around 64% are seen a single time; around 1.9% belongs to the top ten. Study outcomes and limitations: In a later analysis, TCR association rates varied by HLA locus: DRB1 most, HLA-C fewest. The authors judged a highly shared variant cluster likely a sequencing artifact.

The TCR was taken from a man in his thirties or forties in good health and CMV-seronegative. The chain joins TRBV15 to TRBJ2-1, with 9 bases that match TRBD2. Material: PBMCs. CDR3 coding DNA: TGTGCCACCAGCAGAGATATAGCGGGAGATGAGCAGTTCTTC. This codes for CATSRDIAGDEQFF.